This TCR beta chain was recovered during a study of blood T cell repertoires in COVID-19. Study-wide background: Material from acute and convalescent COVID-19 was sourced from the United States, Italy and Spain.

This clone was seen more than once but under ten times. In the original processing: Estimation of nucleated cell counts relied on the amplification of reference gene primers. Some clones are missing from TCRdb's copy, which holds only in-frame ones; the method was immunoSEQ multiplex PCR. That table supplies the V and J calls and clone size; D and trimming were determined from the DNA. This table has fewer than 110,000 clones, 70% to 90% appearing once. In germline, CDR1 is MDHEN, CDR2 SYDVKM. The CDR3 is 14 residues long. The V gene lost 9 bases and the J gene lost 2 bases, with 13 bases spanning the gap.

Material: peripheral blood. The TCR comes from a woman aged 55-69 years with acute or convalescent COVID-19. The chain employs TRBV28 and TRBJ2-2; the D gene is possibly TRBD1 (6 bases). CDR3 residues: CASRQVINTGELFF. CDR3 bases: TGTGCCAGTAGACAGGTGATCAACACCGGGGAGCTGTTTTTT.